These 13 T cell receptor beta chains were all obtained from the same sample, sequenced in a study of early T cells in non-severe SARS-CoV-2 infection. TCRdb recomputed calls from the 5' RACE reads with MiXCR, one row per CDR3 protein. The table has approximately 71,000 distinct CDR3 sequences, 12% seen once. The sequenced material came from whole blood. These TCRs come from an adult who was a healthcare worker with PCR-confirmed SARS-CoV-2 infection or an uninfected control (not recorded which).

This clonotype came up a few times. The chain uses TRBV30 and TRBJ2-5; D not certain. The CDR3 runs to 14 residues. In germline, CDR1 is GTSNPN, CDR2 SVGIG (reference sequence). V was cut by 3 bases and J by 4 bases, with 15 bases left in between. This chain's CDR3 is CAWSPDGGVETQYF. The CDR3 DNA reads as TGTGCCTGGAGCCCCGACGGTGGAGTAGAGACCCAGTACTTC.

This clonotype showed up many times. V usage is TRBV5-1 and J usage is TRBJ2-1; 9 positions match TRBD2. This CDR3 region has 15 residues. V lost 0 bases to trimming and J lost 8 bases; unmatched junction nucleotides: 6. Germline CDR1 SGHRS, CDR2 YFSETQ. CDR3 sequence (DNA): TGCGCCAGCAGCTTGGATGGTAGCGGGAGAGATGAGCAGTTCTTC. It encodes CASSLDGSGRDEQFF.

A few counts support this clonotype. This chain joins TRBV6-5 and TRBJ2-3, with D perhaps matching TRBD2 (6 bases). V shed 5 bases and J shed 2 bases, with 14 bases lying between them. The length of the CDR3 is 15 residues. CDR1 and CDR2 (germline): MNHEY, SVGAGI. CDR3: CASSIGGFDTDTQYF. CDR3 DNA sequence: TGTGCCAGCAGTATCGGGGGTTTCGACACAGATACGCAGTATTTT.

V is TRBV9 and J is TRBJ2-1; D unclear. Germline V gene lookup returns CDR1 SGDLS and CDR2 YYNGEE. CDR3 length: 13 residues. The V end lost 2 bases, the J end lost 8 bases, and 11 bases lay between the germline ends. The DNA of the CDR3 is TGTGCCAGCAGCGTCTCTCCCCGAGATGAGCAGTTCTTC. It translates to CASSVSPRDEQFF.

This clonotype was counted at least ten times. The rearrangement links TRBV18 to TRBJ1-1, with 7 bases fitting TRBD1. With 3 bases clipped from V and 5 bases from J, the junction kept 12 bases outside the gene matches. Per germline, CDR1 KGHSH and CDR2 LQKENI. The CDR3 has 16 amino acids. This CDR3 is CASSPFRTGGTTEAFF. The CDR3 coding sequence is TGTGCCAGCTCACCTTTTAGGACAGGAGGAACAACTGAAGCTTTCTTT.

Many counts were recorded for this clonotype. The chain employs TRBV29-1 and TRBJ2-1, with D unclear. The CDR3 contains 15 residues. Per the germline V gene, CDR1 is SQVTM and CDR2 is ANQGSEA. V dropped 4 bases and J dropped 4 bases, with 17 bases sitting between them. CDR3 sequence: CSVAPQATYYNEQFF. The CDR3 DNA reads TGCAGCGTTGCCCCCCAGGCGACCTATTACAATGAGCAGTTCTTC.

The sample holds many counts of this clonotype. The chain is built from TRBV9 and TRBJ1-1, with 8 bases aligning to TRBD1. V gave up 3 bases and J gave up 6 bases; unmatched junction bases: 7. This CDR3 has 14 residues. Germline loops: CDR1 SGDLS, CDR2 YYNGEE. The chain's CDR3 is CASSGYDRGPEAFF. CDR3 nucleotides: TGTGCCAGCAGCGGATACGACAGGGGCCCTGAAGCTTTCTTT.

The CDR3 reads CASSGGTKVEKLFF. The CDR3 DNA sequence: TGTGCCAGCAGCGGTGGGACAAAGGTGGAAAAACTGTTTTTT. The chain couples TRBV6-1 to TRBJ1-4; D is possibly TRBD1 (6 bases). The germline V gene has CDR1 MNHNS and CDR2 SASEGT. Trimming left V 6 bases short and J 8 bases short, with 16 bases between. The CDR3 consists of 14 residues.

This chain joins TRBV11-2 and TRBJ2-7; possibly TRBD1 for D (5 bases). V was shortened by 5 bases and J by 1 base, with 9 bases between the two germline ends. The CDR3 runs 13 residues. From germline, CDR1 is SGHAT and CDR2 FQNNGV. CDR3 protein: CASSPQVSYEQYF. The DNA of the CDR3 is TGTGCCAGCAGCCCACAGGTATCCTACGAGCAGTACTTC.

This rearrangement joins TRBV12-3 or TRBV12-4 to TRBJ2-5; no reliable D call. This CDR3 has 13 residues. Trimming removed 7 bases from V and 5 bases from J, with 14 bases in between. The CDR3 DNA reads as TGTGCCAGCACCTCGGGCCTAGGGGAGACCCAGTACTTC. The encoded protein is CASTSGLGETQYF.

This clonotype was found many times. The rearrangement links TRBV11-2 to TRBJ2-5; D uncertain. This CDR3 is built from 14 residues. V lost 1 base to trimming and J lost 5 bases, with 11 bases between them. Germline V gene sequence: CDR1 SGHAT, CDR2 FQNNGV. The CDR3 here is CASSLGRQLETQYF. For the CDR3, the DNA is TGTGCCAGCAGCTTAGGTCGGCAGCTGGAGACCCAGTACTTC.

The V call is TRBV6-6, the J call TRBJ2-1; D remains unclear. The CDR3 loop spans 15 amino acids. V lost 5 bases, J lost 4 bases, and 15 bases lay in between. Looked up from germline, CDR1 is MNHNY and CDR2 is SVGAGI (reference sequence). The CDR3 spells CASSSRPNSYNEQFF. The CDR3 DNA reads TGTGCCAGCAGTAGTCGGCCTAATTCTTACAATGAGCAGTTCTTC.

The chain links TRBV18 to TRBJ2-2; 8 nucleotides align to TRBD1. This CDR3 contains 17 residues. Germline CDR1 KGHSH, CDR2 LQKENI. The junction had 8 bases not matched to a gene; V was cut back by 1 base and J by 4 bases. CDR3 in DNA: TGTGCCAGCTCACCACTGTCTGGGACAGGATCCACCGGGGAGCTGTTTTTT. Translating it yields CASSPLSGTGSTGELFF. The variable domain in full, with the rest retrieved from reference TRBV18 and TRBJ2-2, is NAGVMQNPRHLVRRRGQEARLRCSPMKGHSHVYWYRQLPEEGLKFMVYLQKENIIDESGMPKERFSAEFPKEGPSILRIQQVVRGDSAAYFCASSPLSGTGSTGELFFGEGSRLTVL.